Shown below are 30 T cell receptor beta chains from a single sample sequenced in a study of PD-1 blockade in classical Hodgkin lymphoma. The data were produced by immunoSEQ multiplex PCR, yet TCRdb's version contains in-frame clones alone and is incomplete. The data show more than 70,000 clones, around 90% seen once. Brentuximab vedotin exposure varied among the patients, all of whom had relapsed after autologous stem cell transplantation. The sample consisted of peripheral blood mononuclear cells (PBMCs), taken before the second cycle of nivolumab. These receptors originate from a human donor with classical Hodgkin lymphoma.

The genes are TRBV9 and TRBJ2-2; a possible D gene is TRBD2 (5 bases). V was clipped by 2 bases and J by 5 bases, with 16 bases between them. CDR1 SGDLS and CDR2 YYNGEE come from the germline V gene. The CDR3 covers 16 residues. In nucleotides, the CDR3 is TGTGCCAGCAGCGTGGTTGCCCTCCGAGGGACCGGGGAGCTGTTTTTT. Translation gives CASSVVALRGTGELFF.

The gene calls are TRBV30 and TRBJ2-1, with a tentative D call TRBD1 (6 bases). Trimming cost V 5 bases and J 3 bases, with 17 bases left between them. The CDR3 contains 15 residues. Germline V lookup: CDR1 GTSNPN, CDR2 SVGIG (reference sequence). CDR3 DNA: TGTGCCTGGTCCCAGGTGGGGGCCATCTACAATGAGCAGTTCTTC. Its translation is CAWSQVGAIYNEQFF. Looking up the rest from reference TRBV30 and TRBJ2-1 gives the full variable domain: SQTIHQWPATLVQPVGSPLSLECTVEGTSNPNLYWYRQAAGRGLQLLFYSVGIGQISSEVPQNLSASRPQDRQFILSSKKLLLSDSGFYLCAWSQVGAIYNEQFFGPGTRLTVL.

V and J are TRBV10-3 and TRBJ2-7; D not certain. Trimming cost V 0 bases and J 6 bases, with 12 bases left between them. The CDR3 runs to 14 residues. The germline CDR1 and CDR2 sequences are ENHRY and SYGVKD. The CDR3 loop reads CAISESPGSGEQYF. In DNA form, the CDR3 reads TGTGCCATCAGTGAGTCCCCAGGCTCAGGCGAGCAGTACTTC.

The rearrangement joins TRBV9 to TRBJ1-2; 11 bases are shared with TRBD1. Trimming cost V 2 bases and J 2 bases; bases outside gene matches: 2. The CDR3 sequence is 15 residues long. CDR1 and CDR2 (germline): SGDLS, YYNGEE. The CDR3 protein is CASSVGTGGNYGYTF. CDR3 coding DNA: TGTGCCAGCAGCGTCGGGACAGGGGGGAACTATGGCTACACCTTC.

The J gene is TRBJ1-2, the V gene TRBV27; possible D gene TRBD1, 6 bases. CDR3 length: 15 amino acids. The germline V gene encodes CDR1 MNHEY and CDR2 SMNVEV (reference sequence). V gave up 10 bases and J gave up 5 bases, with 23 bases separating them. CDR3 nucleotide sequence: TGTGCCACCTCTCGAGGAGGGACAAACGATTATGGCTACACCTTC. Protein: CATSRGGTNDYGYTF.

V and J are TRBV7-2 and TRBJ1-5, with no clear D. The CDR3 contains 13 residues. Germline CDR1 SGHTA, CDR2 FQGNSA. V was shortened by 1 base and J by 1 base, with 2 bases between the two germline ends. The CDR3 loop reads CASSLVSNQPQHF. The CDR3, as DNA: TGTGCCAGCAGCTTAGTCAGCAATCAGCCCCAGCATTTT.

The gene calls are TRBV6-5 and TRBJ2-1, with D possibly being TRBD1 (6 bases). With 5 bases removed from V and 3 bases from J, the gap between germline ends came to 11 bases. There are 14 residues in the CDR3. Germline V gene sequence: CDR1 MNHEY, CDR2 SVGAGI. This CDR3 is CASSTSGDYNEQFF. CDR3 bases: TGTGCCAGCAGTACCTCAGGGGACTACAATGAGCAGTTCTTC.

V and J are TRBV19 and TRBJ1-2, with no clear D. Germline CDR1 is LNHDA and CDR2 is SQIVND (reference sequence). V was clipped by 1 base and J by 1 base, with 10 bases between them. CDR3 length equals 15 residues. This CDR3 is CASSIAGEVNYGYTF. The CDR3 DNA sequence: TGTGCCAGTAGTATAGCTGGGGAGGTTAACTATGGCTACACCTTC.

The chain carries TRBV10-3 and TRBJ2-7, with 9 bases that match TRBD1. V lost 11 bases, J lost 2 bases, and 7 bases stayed unmatched. From germline, CDR1 is ENHRY and CDR2 SYGVKD. The CDR3 runs to 13 residues. The CDR3 reads CASTGTGTYEQYF. CDR3 sequence (DNA): TGTGCCTCCACCGGGACAGGGACCTACGAGCAGTACTTC.

The rearrangement uses TRBV30 and TRBJ2-7; TRBD2 matches at 8 bases. Germline CDR1 is GTSNPN and CDR2 is SVGIG (reference sequence). The CDR3 length is 14 residues. V lost 0 bases and J lost 4; bases outside the gene matches: 5. The CDR3 is CAWSVGGLVYEQYF. CDR3 in DNA: TGTGCCTGGAGTGTGGGGGGACTAGTGTACGAGCAGTACTTC.

This chain uses TRBV9 with TRBJ2-3; 10 bases map to TRBD2. In germline, CDR1 is SGDLS, CDR2 YYNGEE. The V and J ends lost 7 bases and 4 bases, in that order; junction bases with no gene match: 3. This CDR3 comprises 13 residues. CDR3 DNA: TGTGCCAGCTCTAGCGGGAGCGCAGATACGCAGTATTTT. Translation: CASSSGSADTQYF.

CDR3 sequence: CATSPYRGHMNTEAFF. The CDR3 DNA is TGTGCCACCAGTCCCTACAGGGGCCACATGAACACTGAAGCTTTCTTT. The V gene is TRBV15, the J gene TRBJ1-1; TRBD1 aligns across 7 bases. The CDR3 consists of 16 residues. CDR1 LNHNV and CDR2 YYDKDF come from the germline V gene (reference sequence). V dropped 6 bases and J dropped 0; count of bases not matched to a gene: 10.

The CDR3 here is CASSQGRARYGYTF. In nucleotides, the CDR3 is TGTGCCAGCAGCCAAGGACGGGCCCGTTATGGCTACACCTTC. This sequence joins TRBV7-2 and TRBJ1-2; D gene uncertain. Germline CDR1 is SGHTA and CDR2 is FQGNSA. The germline V and J ends were trimmed by 5 bases and 5 bases, with 15 bases remaining between them. CDR3 size: 14 residues.

V usage is TRBV5-8 and J usage is TRBJ1-2; TRBD1 agrees at 7 bases. The CDR3 contains 16 residues. In germline, CDR1 is SGHTS, CDR2 YDEGEE. Trimming removed 3 bases from V and 1 base from J; junction bases left unmatched: 9. DNA of the CDR3: TGTGCCAGCAGCTATCCCGGGACAGAACATAACTATGGCTACACCTTC. It translates to CASSYPGTEHNYGYTF.

The gene calls are TRBV5-1 and TRBJ2-2; D is possibly TRBD2 (5 bases). This CDR3 spans 13 amino acids. V was clipped by 1 base and J by 5 bases, with 6 bases between them. CDR1 is SGHRS, CDR2 YFSETQ, per germline. In DNA form, the CDR3 reads TGCGCCAGCAGCTTGTCGGGGACCGGGGAGCTGTTTTTT. Protein sequence: CASSLSGTGELFF.

The chain employs TRBV7-9 and TRBJ2-7; 9 positions match TRBD1. Germline V gives CDR1 SEHNR, CDR2 FQNEAQ (reference sequence). V was clipped by 0 bases and J by 6 bases; unmatched bases: 3. The CDR3 runs 14 residues. CDR3 sequence: CASSLAEDRGEQYF. As DNA, the CDR3 is TGTGCCAGCAGCTTAGCGGAGGACAGGGGCGAGCAGTACTTC.

This chain uses TRBV6-1 with TRBJ2-3; D could derive from TRBD1 or TRBD2 (5 bases each). The CDR3 spans 14 residues. V gave up 3 bases and J gave up 1 base, with 8 bases separating them. CDR1 and CDR2 from the germline V gene are MNHNS and SASEGT. The CDR3 sequence: CASSEPGRTDTQYF. In DNA, the CDR3 is TGTGCCAGCAGTGAGCCGGGACGCACAGATACGCAGTATTTT.

The chain is built from TRBV7-9 and TRBJ1-2, with unresolved D. The CDR3 sequence is 11 residues long. The V gene lost 5 bases and the J gene lost 1 base, with 2 bases spanning the gap. Germline V gene lookup returns CDR1 SEHNR and CDR2 FQNEAQ (reference sequence). The CDR3 nucleotides read TGTGCCAGCAGCCTTAACTATGGCTACACCTTC. Its translation: CASSLNYGYTF.

V and J are TRBV27 and TRBJ1-1; 7 bases fit TRBD1. Germline V gene data show CDR1 as MNHEY and CDR2 as SMNVEV (reference sequence). This CDR3 has 15 amino acids. The V segment lost 7 bases and the J segment 0 bases; nucleotides outside the gene matches: 8. The CDR3 sequence is CASNPRTGLNTEAFF. CDR3 nucleotides: TGTGCCAGCAATCCGCGGACAGGCCTGAACACTGAAGCTTTCTTT.

The V gene is TRBV25-1, the J gene TRBJ2-7; D perhaps matches TRBD1 (6 bases). The CDR3 has 15 residues. Germline V gene lookup returns CDR1 MGHDK and CDR2 SYGVNS. V was trimmed by 3 bases and J by 1 base, leaving 13 bases between them. The CDR3 nucleotides read TGTGCCAGCAGTGATTTTGGGGGCGAGTCCTACGAGCAGTACTTC. Its protein is CASSDFGGESYEQYF.

The rearrangement joins TRBV7-2 to TRBJ2-6; unclear D gene. The CDR3 loop spans 16 amino acids. CDR1 is SGHTA and CDR2 is FQGNSA in the germline V gene. The V end was cut by 2 bases, the J end by 1 base, with 9 bases between. The CDR3 DNA is TGTGCCAGCAGCTTATTTCCCGTATCTGGGGCCAACGTCCTGACTTTC. This sequence encodes CASSLFPVSGANVLTF.

The genes are TRBV6-5 and TRBJ2-2; 8 positions match TRBD1. With 2 bases clipped from V and 3 bases from J, the junction kept 2 bases outside the gene matches. In germline, CDR1 is MNHEY, CDR2 SVGAGI. CDR3 length: 15 residues. CDR3 in DNA: TGTGCCAGCAGTTACGAGGACAGGGACACCGGGGAGCTGTTTTTT. Encoded protein: CASSYEDRDTGELFF.

The chain has TRBV18 and TRBJ1-5; D is ambiguous. The CDR3 sequence is 14 residues long. Germline V gene sequence: CDR1 KGHSH, CDR2 LQKENI. Trimming shortened V by 4 bases and J by 1 base, and 8 bases separated the two germline ends. This chain's CDR3 is CASSLRASNQPQHF. The CDR3 region has the DNA TGTGCCAGCTCACTCCGGGCCAGCAATCAGCCCCAGCATTTT.

The DNA for the CDR3 is TGTGCCTGGAGTGCAGTTAACTATGGCTACACCTTC. Protein: CAWSAVNYGYTF. The J gene is TRBJ1-2, the V gene TRBV30; D call uncertain. Germline lookup yields CDR1 GTSNPN and CDR2 SVGIG (reference sequence). The germline V and J ends were trimmed by 1 base and 1 base, with 4 bases remaining between them. The CDR3 runs 12 residues.

V gene TRBV9 combines with J gene TRBJ1-2, with TRBD1 identical over 8 bases. The CDR3 extends over 14 amino acids. Germline CDR1 is SGDLS and CDR2 is YYNGEE. Germline trimming cut 3 bases from V and 4 bases from J; bases unmatched to any gene: 5. The CDR3 coding sequence is TGTGCCAGCAGCGGACGGACAGGGACCTATGGCTACACCTTC. Encoded protein: CASSGRTGTYGYTF.

This clone was picked up one time. The chain joins TRBV16 to TRBJ1-4; D is unresolved. CDR3 length: 13 amino acids. Germline CDR1 KGHSY, CDR2 FQNENV. V was clipped by 8 bases and J by 3 bases, with 10 bases between them. CDR3 loop: CASQTGANEKLFF. CDR3 coding DNA: TGTGCCAGCCAGACGGGCGCTAATGAAAAACTGTTTTTT.

The V gene is TRBV6-1, the J gene TRBJ2-7; 11 positions agree with TRBD2. Germline CDR1 MNHNS, CDR2 SASEGT. The CDR3 has 14 residues. V lost 6 bases, J lost 9 bases, and 10 bases stayed unmatched. CDR3 in DNA: TGTGCCAGCAGGGTACTAGCGGGAGAGGGGGCGCAGTACTTC. The encoded protein is CASRVLAGEGAQYF.

The chain links TRBV6-1 to TRBJ2-7, with 10 positions matching TRBD1. Per the germline V gene, CDR1 is MNHNS and CDR2 is SASEGT. The CDR3 has 14 residues. The J segment lost 6 bases and the V segment lost 6 bases, leaving 8 bases of the junction unmatched. CDR3 protein: CASSRDRGVGEQYF. The CDR3 nucleotides read TGTGCCAGCAGCCGGGACAGGGGAGTCGGCGAGCAGTACTTC.

This chain connects TRBV7-9 to TRBJ2-7, with 9 positions matching TRBD1. CDR3 length: 16 amino acids. V lost 1 base and J lost 0; bases outside the gene matches: 4. CDR1 is SEHNR and CDR2 is FQNEAQ in the germline V gene (reference sequence). Written as DNA, the CDR3 is TGTGCCAGCAGCTTAGGGGACAGGGCGGGCTCCTACGAGCAGTACTTC. It encodes CASSLGDRAGSYEQYF.

The chain combines TRBV27 with TRBJ1-2; 9 nucleotides align to TRBD1. CDR1 is MNHEY, CDR2 SMNVEV, per germline (reference sequence). V gave up 4 bases and J gave up 4 bases; unmatched junction bases: 16. The CDR3 is 18 amino acids. The CDR3 reads CASSSNRLRDRASYGYTF. The CDR3 DNA reads TGTGCCAGCAGTTCGAACCGCCTCCGGGACAGGGCTTCCTATGGCTACACCTTC.